This T cell receptor (beta chain) came from a study of tumor-infiltrating lymphocytes in primary liver carcinoma. TCR beta cDNA was made from 450 to 550 ng total RNA with a constant-region primer. Nested multiplex PCR, run for three rounds with slightly modified ARM-PCR, yielded TCR beta libraries. Two initial PCR rounds of about 11 cycles each paired TRBV1-TRBV30 forward primers with a C-beta reverse primer. TCRdb re-derived calls from the multiplex PCR reads in MiXCR, one entry per CDR3 protein. The repertoire holds 65,000 to 80,000 distinct CDR3 sequences, with more than 60% as singletons. Comment on this clonotype: The conserved phenylalanine or tryptophan normally closing the CDR3 is absent here, so this likely arose from a read error. The DNA is omitted, as the CDR3 cannot be located on it reliably, and the CDR3 follows TCRdb's listing.

Scientists recovered RNA and DNA together from around 18-30 mg of unsorted bulk tissue. Germline CDR1 and CDR2: SGHAT and FQNNGV. A total of 13 residues make up the CDR3, ends included. The source of this sequence is a man aged 35 to 55 with primary liver carcinoma and hepatitis B virus infection. The chain couples TRBV11-2 to TRBJ1-2. Sequences were obtained from liver tumor tissue from sampling region 4. The subset: tumor region T4, right-lateral pole. CDR3 residues: CASSLDGNYGCTI.